The 6 T cell receptor beta chains listed next were all sequenced from one sample in a study of blood T cell repertoires in COVID-19. Using immunoSEQ multiplex PCR, the repertoire was profiled, and TCRdb retains in-frame clones only, with some absent. This sample has 95,000 to 110,000 clones; about 87% occur once, and the top ten carry roughly 14%. Sequenced: peripheral blood. The source is a man aged 50 to 59 with acute or convalescent COVID-19.

CDR3 loop: CASSLRVGDSPLHF. CDR3 coding DNA: TGCGCCAGCAGCTTAAGGGTAGGGGATTCACCCCTCCACTTT. This sequence joins TRBV5-1 and TRBJ1-6, with a possible D match to TRBD1 (5 bases). CDR1 and CDR2 (germline): SGHRS, YFSETQ. V was shortened by 2 bases and J by 8 bases, with 11 bases between the two germline ends. The CDR3 sequence is 14 residues long.

As concerns this clone: The same CDR3 can be traced to other DNA sequences in this sample. The chain links TRBV5-1 to TRBJ1-1, with 11 bases lining up with TRBD1. J lost 5 bases, V lost 3 bases, and 3 bases had no gene match. Germline CDR1 is SGHRS and CDR2 is YFSETQ. This CDR3 spans 14 amino acids. CDR3 loop: CASSSDRGRTEAFF. CDR3 nucleotides: TGCGCCAGCAGCTCGGACAGGGGGCGGACTGAAGCTTTCTTT.

V gene TRBV7-8 combines with J gene TRBJ2-2; no firm D call. V lost 5 bases and J 12 bases, leaving 16 bases between the germline ends. Germline-derived CDR1 and CDR2 are SGHVS and FQNEAQ. CDR3 length equals 13 residues. The CDR3 spells CASSPGPDGQLFF. The CDR3 bases are TGTGCCAGCAGCCCTGGGCCTGACGGTCAGCTGTTTTTT.

This clone was seen ten or more times. The genes are TRBV4-1 and TRBJ1-2, with 7 bases identical to TRBD1. Germline-derived CDR1 and CDR2 are MGHRA and YSYEKL. V dropped 1 base and J dropped 5; count of bases not matched to a gene: 1. The CDR3 totals 13 residues. The CDR3 sequence is CASSQAGGYGYTF. The CDR3 nucleotides are TGCGCCAGCAGCCAAGCAGGGGGATATGGCTACACCTTC.

V gene TRBV7-8 combines with J gene TRBJ2-7; 8 bases match TRBD2. CDR3 length: 14 residues. The ends lost 2 bases at V and 4 bases at J; junction bases unmatched: 4. The germline V gene has CDR1 SGHVS and CDR2 FQNEAQ. The CDR3 protein is CASSLNRGGYEQYF. CDR3 nucleotide sequence: TGTGCCAGCAGCTTAAACCGGGGGGGTTACGAGCAGTACTTC. Supplemented by reference TRBV7-8 and TRBJ2-7, the full variable domain reads GAGVSQSPRYKVAKRGQDVALRCDPISGHVSLFWYQQALGQGPEFLTYFQNEAQLDKSGLPSDRFFAERPEGSVSTLKIQRTQQEDSAVYLCASSLNRGGYEQYFGPGTRLTVT.

The sample holds a few counts of this clone. The chain has TRBV19 and TRBJ2-5, with D possibly matching TRBD1 (5 bases). The CDR3 sequence is 14 residues long. V gave up 5 bases and J gave up 4 bases, with 14 bases separating them. CDR1 and CDR2 from the germline V gene are LNHDA and SQIVND (reference sequence). The CDR3 nucleotides are TGTGCCAGTAGTCCGTTAGGGGTCGGAGAGACCCAGTACTTC. Translating it yields CASSPLGVGETQYF.